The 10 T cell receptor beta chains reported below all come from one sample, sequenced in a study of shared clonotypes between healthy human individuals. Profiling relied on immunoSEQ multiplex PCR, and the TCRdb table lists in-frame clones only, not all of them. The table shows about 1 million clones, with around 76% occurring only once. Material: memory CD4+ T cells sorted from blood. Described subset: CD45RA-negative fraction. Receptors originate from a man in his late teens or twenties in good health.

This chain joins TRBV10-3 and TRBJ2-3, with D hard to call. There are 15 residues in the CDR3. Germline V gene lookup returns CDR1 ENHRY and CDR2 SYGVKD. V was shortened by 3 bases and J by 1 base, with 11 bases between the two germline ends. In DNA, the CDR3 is TGTGCCATCAGTGATTCTATCTCGGGCACAGATACGCAGTATTTT. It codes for CAISDSISGTDTQYF.

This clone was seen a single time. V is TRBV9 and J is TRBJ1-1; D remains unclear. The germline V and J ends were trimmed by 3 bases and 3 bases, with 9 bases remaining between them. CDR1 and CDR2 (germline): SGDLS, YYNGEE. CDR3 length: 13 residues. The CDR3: CASSAPPYTEAFF. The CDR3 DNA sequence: TGTGCCAGCAGCGCCCCCCCTTACACTGAAGCTTTCTTT.

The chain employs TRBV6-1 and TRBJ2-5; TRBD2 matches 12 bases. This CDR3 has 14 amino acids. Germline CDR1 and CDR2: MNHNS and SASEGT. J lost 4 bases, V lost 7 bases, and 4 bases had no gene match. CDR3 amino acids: CASTLAGGGETQYF. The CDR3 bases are TGTGCCAGCACCCTAGCGGGAGGGGGAGAGACCCAGTACTTC.

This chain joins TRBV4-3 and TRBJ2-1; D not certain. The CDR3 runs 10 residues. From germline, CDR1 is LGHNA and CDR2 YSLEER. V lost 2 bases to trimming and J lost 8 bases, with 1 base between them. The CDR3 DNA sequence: TGCGCCAGCAGCCAATATGAGCAGTTCTTC. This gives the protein CASSQYEQFF.

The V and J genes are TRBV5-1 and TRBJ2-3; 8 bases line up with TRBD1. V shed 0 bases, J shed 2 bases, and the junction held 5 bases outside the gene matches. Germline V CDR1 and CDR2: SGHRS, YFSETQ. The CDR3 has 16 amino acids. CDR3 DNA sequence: TGCGCCAGCAGCTTGGGGGACAGGAGAAACACAGATACGCAGTATTTT. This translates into CASSLGDRRNTDTQYF.

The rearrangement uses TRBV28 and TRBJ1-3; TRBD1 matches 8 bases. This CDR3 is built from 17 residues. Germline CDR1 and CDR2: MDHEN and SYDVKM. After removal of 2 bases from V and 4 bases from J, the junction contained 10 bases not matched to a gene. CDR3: CASSLTYTRQGGNTIYF. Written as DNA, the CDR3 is TGTGCCAGCAGTTTAACATACACACGACAGGGGGGAAACACCATATATTTT.

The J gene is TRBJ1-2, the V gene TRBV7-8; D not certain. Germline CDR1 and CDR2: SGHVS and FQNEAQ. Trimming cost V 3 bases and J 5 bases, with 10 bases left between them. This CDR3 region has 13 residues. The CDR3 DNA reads TGTGCCAGCAGCTTGGGTATGGAGTATGGCTACACCTTC. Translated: CASSLGMEYGYTF.

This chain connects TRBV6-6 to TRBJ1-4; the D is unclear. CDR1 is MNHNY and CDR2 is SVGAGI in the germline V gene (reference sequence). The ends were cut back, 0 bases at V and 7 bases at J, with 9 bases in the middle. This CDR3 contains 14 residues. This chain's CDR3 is CASSYSPDSEKLFF. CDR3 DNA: TGTGCCAGCAGTTACTCCCCGGACTCTGAAAAACTGTTTTTT.

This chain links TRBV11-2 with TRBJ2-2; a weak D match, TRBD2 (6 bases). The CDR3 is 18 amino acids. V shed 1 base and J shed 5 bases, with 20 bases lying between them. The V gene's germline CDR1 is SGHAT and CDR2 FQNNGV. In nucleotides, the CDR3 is TGTGCCAGCAGCTTAGCCCAGACGGGGCGGGGTCGGACCGGGGAGCTGTTTTTT. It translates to CASSLAQTGRGRTGELFF.

CDR3 amino acids: CATSKEWLGLAGGLEQYF. The CDR3 bases are TGTGCCACCAGCAAAGAGTGGTTGGGACTAGCGGGAGGGCTCGAGCAGTACTTC. This chain connects TRBV15 to TRBJ2-7; 16 bases line up with TRBD2. Germline V gives CDR1 LNHNV, CDR2 YYDKDF (reference sequence). Unmatched junction bases numbered 12, after V lost 4 bases and J lost 6 bases. The CDR3 is 18 amino acids.